This T cell receptor beta chain was observed in a study of blood T cell repertoires in COVID-19. Turning to the study itself: Donors in the United States, Italy and Spain gave samples during acute or convalescent COVID-19. In each case, the material was cDNA or gDNA derived from T cells, B-cell-depleted T cells, or PBMCs.

Authors' data handling: Amplification of reference gene primers provided the estimated nucleated cell counts. Profiling relied on immunoSEQ multiplex PCR, and the TCRdb table lists in-frame clones only, not all of them. V, J and clone size reflect that table, while D and trimming were determined from the DNA. Among about 210,000 clones, around 81% were seen once, and the ten largest hold around 7.3%. Trimming removed 1 base at V and 5 bases at J, with 11 bases between. Per the germline V gene, CDR1 is LNHDA and CDR2 is SQIVND (reference sequence). The CDR3 has 15 amino acids. The chain combines TRBV19 with TRBJ2-2; D call uncertain. This TCR came from a woman in her seventies with acute or convalescent COVID-19. Sequencing was performed on peripheral blood. The CDR3 reads CASSIGARFTGELFF. As DNA, the CDR3 is TGTGCCAGTAGTATAGGGGCCAGGTTTACCGGGGAGCTGTTTTTT.